The 30 T cell receptor beta chains below come from one sample, sequenced in a study of T cell responses to AZD1222 COVID-19 vaccine. The table came from immunoSEQ multiplex PCR; TCRdb's copy has only in-frame clones and leaves some out. This sample has tens of thousands of clones; approximately 89% occur once, and the top ten carry roughly 5.2%. The input for sequencing was peripheral blood, taken 28 days after the second AZD1222 dose. These TCRs come from an adult who received the AZD1222 COVID-19 vaccine.

The chain uses TRBV2 and TRBJ1-2, with D unresolved. This CDR3 contains 17 residues. V lost 3 bases and J 2 bases, leaving 19 bases between the germline ends. Per germline, CDR1 SNHLY and CDR2 FYNNEI. The DNA for the CDR3 is TGTGCCAGCAGTGACATCCTTAGCGGGAATTTCAACTATGGCTACACCTTC. As protein: CASSDILSGNFNYGYTF.

About this clone itself: Compared with germline, one end of the junction differs, possibly owing to a read error. This chain links TRBV7-7 with TRBJ2-5; D gene unclear. The CDR3 totals 16 residues. CDR1 SSHAT and CDR2 FNYEAQ come from the germline V gene (reference sequence). This chain's CDR3 is CASSKTGPPFPETQYF. The CDR3 DNA sequence: TGTGCTAGCAGCAAAACTGGACCCCCTTTTCCAGAGACCCAGTACTTC.

This clone occurred a few times. CDR3 nucleotide sequence: TGTGCCAGCAGCTTATTTGGGACTTCCCGCGGGGAGCAGTTCTTC. This sequence encodes CASSLFGTSRGEQFF. The rearrangement links TRBV7-2 to TRBJ2-1; D is possibly TRBD2 (6 bases). Germline V gene sequence: CDR1 SGHTA, CDR2 FQGNSA. V lost 2 bases, J lost 10 bases, and 18 bases lay in between. The CDR3 contains 15 residues.

This clone was seen only once. V is TRBV6-6 and J is TRBJ1-6; D remains ambiguous. This CDR3 spans 14 amino acids. V lost 7 bases and J lost 2, with 9 bases in between. Per the germline V gene, CDR1 is MNHNY and CDR2 is SVGAGI (reference sequence). The CDR3 sequence: CASITTPYNSPLHF. DNA of the CDR3: TGTGCCAGCATTACGACTCCCTATAATTCACCCCTCCACTTT.

The chain recombines TRBV30 with TRBJ1-5, with no clear D. CDR1 GTSNPN and CDR2 SVGIG come from the germline V gene (reference sequence). The length of the CDR3 is 14 residues. With 2 bases removed from V and 3 bases from J, the gap between germline ends came to 11 bases. CDR3: CAWSQGSLNQPQHF. In DNA, the CDR3 is TGTGCCTGGAGTCAAGGGAGCCTCAATCAGCCCCAGCATTTT.

The chain combines TRBV30 with TRBJ2-2; possible D gene TRBD1, 5 bases. Germline assignment: CDR1 GTSNPN and CDR2 SVGIG (reference sequence). The CDR3 covers 15 residues. V gave up 3 bases and J gave up 5 bases, with 16 bases separating them. The CDR3 bases are TGTGCCTGGAGCTTGCTCAGGGAAGGAACCGGGGAGCTGTTTTTT. It yields the protein CAWSLLREGTGELFF.

This rearrangement joins TRBV4-1 to TRBJ1-2, with 9 positions matching TRBD1. Per germline, CDR1 MGHRA and CDR2 YSYEKL. This CDR3 has 15 amino acids. Germline trimming cut 0 bases from V and 7 bases from J; bases unmatched to any gene: 6. The CDR3 DNA is TGCGCCAGCAGCCAAGAACAGGGGGCGCGAGGTGGCTACACCTTC. Protein product: CASSQEQGARGGYTF.

The chain is built from TRBV18 and TRBJ2-2, with D perhaps matching TRBD1 (6 bases). The V and J ends lost 1 base and 5 bases respectively, with 17 bases between them. CDR1 is KGHSH and CDR2 is LQKENI in the germline V gene. This CDR3 has 17 residues. The CDR3 reads CASSPRRGPRGTGELFF. Here the CDR3 DNA reads TGTGCCAGCTCACCACGCCGTGGGCCCAGGGGTACCGGGGAGCTGTTTTTT.

The rearrangement uses TRBV7-3 and TRBJ2-2; D assignment may be TRBD1 or TRBD2 (5 bases each). Deletions cut 3 bases from V and 3 bases from J, with 11 bases between. CDR3 length: 15 residues. Germline V gene lookup returns CDR1 SGHTA and CDR2 FQGTGA. The CDR3 DNA sequence: TGTGCCAGCAGCTTGAGGGGCCTAGACACCGGGGAGCTGTTTTTT. It is translated as CASSLRGLDTGELFF.

The chain uses TRBV13 and TRBJ1-1; 7 bases match TRBD1. CDR1 PRHDT and CDR2 FYEKMQ come from the germline V gene (reference sequence). This CDR3 contains 14 residues. V lost 6 bases, J lost 3 bases, and 7 bases stayed unmatched. The CDR3 region is CASRGQNEDTEAFF. CDR3 nucleotides: TGTGCCAGCAGGGGACAGAATGAGGACACTGAAGCTTTCTTT.

The rearrangement links TRBV27 to TRBJ2-1, with 12 positions matching TRBD2. From germline, CDR1 is MNHEY and CDR2 SMNVEV (reference sequence). After removal of 5 bases from V and 4 bases from J, the junction contained 6 bases not matched to a gene. The CDR3 spans 16 residues. CDR3: CASSQGTSGYYNEQFF. CDR3 bases: TGTGCCAGCAGTCAGGGGACTAGCGGGTATTACAATGAGCAGTTCTTC.

This chain uses TRBV9 with TRBJ2-1, with TRBD1 identical over 10 bases. V was clipped by 4 bases and J by 8 bases; unmatched bases: 6. This CDR3 has 14 residues. The V gene's germline CDR1 is SGDLS and CDR2 YYNGEE. CDR3 loop: CASSQGTGVDEQFF. The CDR3 DNA reads as TGTGCCAGCAGCCAAGGGACAGGGGTGGATGAGCAGTTCTTC.

The chain uses TRBV2 and TRBJ2-7; D is ambiguous. Germline assignment: CDR1 SNHLY and CDR2 FYNNEI. Trimming cost V 5 bases and J 3 bases, with 5 bases left between them. The CDR3 extends over 11 amino acids. The CDR3 region is CASSYGYEQYF. CDR3 sequence (DNA): TGTGCCAGCAGTTACGGCTACGAGCAGTACTTC.

CDR3 DNA sequence: TGTGCCAGCAGCGTAGGCAGGTCCGATACGCAGTATTTT. Encoded protein: CASSVGRSDTQYF. This sequence joins TRBV9 and TRBJ2-3; the D is unclear. Trimming removed 0 bases from V and 6 bases from J, with 8 bases in between. The germline V gene has CDR1 SGDLS and CDR2 YYNGEE. The CDR3 consists of 13 residues. The variable domain in full, with the rest retrieved from reference TRBV9 and TRBJ2-3, is DSGVTQTPKHLITATGQRVTLRCSPRSGDLSVYWYQQSLDQGLQFLIQYYNGEERAKGNILERFSAQQFPDLHSELNLSSLELGDSALYFCASSVGRSDTQYFGPGTRLTVL.

This clone was picked up a small number of times. The chain carries TRBV5-1 and TRBJ1-4; TRBD1 agrees at 9 bases. Germline loops: CDR1 SGHRS, CDR2 YFSETQ. Germline trimming cut 2 bases from V and 10 bases from J; bases unmatched to any gene: 15. The CDR3 extends over 17 amino acids. The CDR3 spells CASSFSAARQGEGKLFF. CDR3 in DNA: TGCGCCAGCAGCTTTTCTGCCGCTCGACAGGGGGAAGGAAAACTGTTTTTT. Full variable domain (missing parts from reference TRBV5-1 and TRBJ1-4): KAGVTQTPRYLIKTRGQQVTLSCSPISGHRSVSWYQQTPGQGLQFLFEYFSETQRNKGNFPGRFSGRQFSNSRSEMNVSTLELGDSALYLCASSFSAARQGEGKLFFGSGTQLSVL.

This clone was seen a handful of times. The V call is TRBV6-5, the J call TRBJ2-5; tentatively, D is TRBD1 (5 bases). The V end lost 6 bases, the J end lost 3 bases, and 11 bases lay between the germline ends. The CDR3 has 13 residues. The germline gives CDR1 MNHEY, CDR2 SVGAGI. The CDR3 reads CASRSDRKETQYF. The CDR3 DNA sequence: TGTGCCAGCAGAAGTGACAGAAAAGAGACCCAGTACTTC.

In the case of this clone: This sample also contains other DNA sequences that code for the same CDR3. The chain couples TRBV5-1 to TRBJ2-1; D gene unclear. V lost 0 bases and J 4 bases, leaving 5 bases between the germline ends. Germline CDR1 and CDR2: SGHRS and YFSETQ. The CDR3 has 13 amino acids. CDR3 sequence reads: CASSLDSYNEQFF. CDR3 coding DNA: TGCGCCAGCAGCTTGGACAGTTACAATGAGCAGTTCTTC.

CDR3 region: CATSRDRFWERYNEQFF. CDR3 in DNA: TGTGCCACCAGCAGAGATAGATTCTGGGAGCGCTACAATGAGCAGTTCTTC. The V call is TRBV15, the J call TRBJ2-1, with a weak D call TRBD2 (5 bases). Germline V gene lookup returns CDR1 LNHNV and CDR2 YYDKDF (reference sequence). This CDR3 is 17 amino acids long. Trimming cost V 0 bases and J 3 bases, with 15 bases left between them.

This clone was recorded a few times. The rearrangement links TRBV18 to TRBJ2-5; no clear D gene. The CDR3 contains 12 residues. From germline, CDR1 is KGHSH and CDR2 LQKENI. V was trimmed by 3 bases and J by 4 bases, leaving 6 bases between them. The CDR3 reads CASSPLRETQYF. For the CDR3, the DNA is TGTGCCAGCTCACCCCTCAGAGAGACCCAGTACTTC.

The V gene is TRBV10-3, the J gene TRBJ1-2; no clear D. V was trimmed by 7 bases and J by 3 bases, leaving 15 bases between them. CDR1 is ENHRY and CDR2 is SYGVKD in the germline V gene. This CDR3 comprises 14 residues. This CDR3 is CAITEDFLDYGYTF. The DNA of the CDR3 is TGTGCCATCACCGAGGACTTTTTGGACTATGGCTACACCTTC.

The genes are TRBV15 and TRBJ2-1; D is unresolved. The germline V gene encodes CDR1 LNHNV and CDR2 YYDKDF (reference sequence). The CDR3 runs to 11 residues. V shed 5 bases and J shed 4 bases, with 3 bases lying between them. CDR3 sequence reads: CATSGYNEQFF. The CDR3, as DNA: TGTGCCACCAGCGGATACAATGAGCAGTTCTTC. Full variable domain (remainder filled in from reference TRBV15 and TRBJ2-1): DAMVIQNPRYQVTQFGKPVTLSCSQTLNHNVMYWYQQKSSQAPKLLFHYYDKDFNNEADTPDNFQSRRPNTSFCFLDIRSPGLGDTAMYLCATSGYNEQFFGPGTRLTVL.

This clone has only a few counts. The V and J genes are TRBV2 and TRBJ1-6; D is unresolved. V lost 6 bases and J 5 bases, leaving 14 bases between the germline ends. The CDR3 length is 15 residues. The germline V gene has CDR1 SNHLY and CDR2 FYNNEI. CDR3 nucleotide sequence: TGTGCCAGCAGACGTTTGGAGCTTGATAATTCACCCCTCCACTTT. Translated: CASRRLELDNSPLHF.

V usage is TRBV7-9 and J usage is TRBJ1-1; D unclear. The germline V gene encodes CDR1 SEHNR and CDR2 FQNEAQ (reference sequence). V lost 3 bases to trimming and J lost 2 bases, with 10 bases between them. The length of the CDR3 is 14 residues. The CDR3 spells CASSFLEGNTEAFF. The CDR3 DNA sequence: TGTGCCAGCAGCTTCCTGGAGGGAAACACTGAAGCTTTCTTT.

The chain couples TRBV13 to TRBJ2-1; 7 bases agree with TRBD2. The CDR3 extends over 17 amino acids. Per germline, CDR1 PRHDT and CDR2 FYEKMQ (reference sequence). Germline trimming cut 5 bases from V and 4 bases from J; bases unmatched to any gene: 14. The CDR3 bases are TGTGCCAGCAGCCCCCAAGCTCAACTAGCGAGTTACAATGAGCAGTTCTTC. It codes for CASSPQAQLASYNEQFF.

This chain links TRBV6-5 with TRBJ1-2; perhaps TRBD1 as D (5 bases). The CDR3 contains 14 residues. The germline gives CDR1 MNHEY, CDR2 SVGAGI. The V gene lost 2 bases and the J gene lost 2 bases, with 9 bases spanning the gap. The CDR3 reads CASSYGTGNYGYTF. CDR3 sequence (DNA): TGTGCCAGCAGTTACGGGACGGGCAACTATGGCTACACCTTC.

V and J are TRBV5-5 and TRBJ1-1, with D unresolved. CDR3 length: 16 amino acids. V lost 0 bases to trimming and J lost 2 bases, with 14 bases between them. Germline CDR1 is SGHKS and CDR2 is YYEKEE (reference sequence). DNA of the CDR3: TGTGCCAGCAGCTTGGTATTCCAGGCGTTAAACACTGAAGCTTTCTTT. Encoded protein: CASSLVFQALNTEAFF.

The genes are TRBV15 and TRBJ1-4, with 8 bases fitting TRBD1. Trimming cost V 5 bases and J 3 bases; bases outside gene matches: 5. This CDR3 region has 15 residues. CDR1 is LNHNV and CDR2 is YYDKDF in the germline V gene (reference sequence). The CDR3 nucleotides are TGTGCCACCAGCGACCAGGGGGCGTCTAATGAAAAACTGTTTTTT. Translated: CATSDQGASNEKLFF.

This chain connects TRBV27 to TRBJ2-3; possibly TRBD1 or TRBD2 for D (6 bases each). The CDR3 is 16 residues long. V lost 2 bases and J 4 bases, leaving 16 bases between the germline ends. In germline, CDR1 is MNHEY, CDR2 SMNVEV (reference sequence). CDR3 bases: TGTGCCAGCAGTTTAGGGGGGCTAGCAGGGGCAGATACGCAGTATTTT. Residues: CASSLGGLAGADTQYF.

There are a few counts of this clone. The chain combines TRBV7-6 with TRBJ2-1, with 9 bases aligning to TRBD2. The V gene's germline CDR1 is SGHVS and CDR2 FNYEAQ. Germline trimming cut 4 bases from V and 9 bases from J; bases unmatched to any gene: 10. The CDR3 length is 15 residues. The CDR3 DNA follows: TGTGCCAGCAGCTCGTATAGCGGGGGATTTCGTGAGCAGTTCTTC. Translation gives CASSSYSGGFREQFF.

This chain connects TRBV6-5 to TRBJ1-2; 9 bases agree with TRBD1. V trimming: 6 bases; J trimming: 7 bases; junction bases outside the gene matches: 9. CDR3 size: 14 residues. Germline lookup yields CDR1 MNHEY and CDR2 SVGAGI. CDR3 protein: CASRVPGTGLGYTF. CDR3 DNA sequence: TGTGCCAGCAGGGTACCTGGGACAGGGCTTGGCTACACCTTC.